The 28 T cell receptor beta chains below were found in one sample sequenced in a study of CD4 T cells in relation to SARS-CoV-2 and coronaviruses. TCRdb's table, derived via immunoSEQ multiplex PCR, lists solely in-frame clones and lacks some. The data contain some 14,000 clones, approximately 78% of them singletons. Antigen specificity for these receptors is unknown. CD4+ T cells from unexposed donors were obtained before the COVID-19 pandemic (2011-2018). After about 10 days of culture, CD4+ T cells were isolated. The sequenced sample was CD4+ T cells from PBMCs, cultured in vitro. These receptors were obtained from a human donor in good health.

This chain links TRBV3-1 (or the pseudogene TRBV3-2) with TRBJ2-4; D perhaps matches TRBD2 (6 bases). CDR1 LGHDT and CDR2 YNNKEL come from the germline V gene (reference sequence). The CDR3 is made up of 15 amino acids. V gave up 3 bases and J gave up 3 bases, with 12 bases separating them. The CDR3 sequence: CASSQGLGGKNIQYF. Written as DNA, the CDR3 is TGTGCCAGCAGCCAGGGACTTGGGGGCAAAAACATTCAGTACTTC.

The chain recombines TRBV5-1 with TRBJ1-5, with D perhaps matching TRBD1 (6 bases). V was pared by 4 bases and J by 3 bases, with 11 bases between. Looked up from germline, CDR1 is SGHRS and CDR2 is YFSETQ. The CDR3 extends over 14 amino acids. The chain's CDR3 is CASSPGHDNQPQHF. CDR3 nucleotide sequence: TGCGCCAGCAGCCCGGGACACGACAATCAGCCCCAGCATTTT. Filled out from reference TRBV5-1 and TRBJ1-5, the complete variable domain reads KAGVTQTPRYLIKTRGQQVTLSCSPISGHRSVSWYQQTPGQGLQFLFEYFSETQRNKGNFPGRFSGRQFSNSRSEMNVSTLELGDSALYLCASSPGHDNQPQHFGDGTRLSIL.

The CDR3 DNA follows: TGTGCCAGCAGCCCGGGGCGGGATCAGGCCGGGGAGCTGTTTTTT. The encoded protein is CASSPGRDQAGELFF. The chain links TRBV7-3 to TRBJ2-2; tentatively, D is TRBD2 (6 bases). The CDR3 is 15 residues long. The germline V gene has CDR1 SGHTA and CDR2 FQGTGA. The germline V and J ends were trimmed by 5 bases and 6 bases, with 16 bases remaining between them.

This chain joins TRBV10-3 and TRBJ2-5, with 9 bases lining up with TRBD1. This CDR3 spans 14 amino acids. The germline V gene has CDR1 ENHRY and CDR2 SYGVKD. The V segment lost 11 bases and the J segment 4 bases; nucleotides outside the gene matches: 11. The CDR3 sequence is CAANPGQGGETQYF. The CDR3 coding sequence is TGTGCCGCAAATCCGGGACAGGGAGGAGAGACCCAGTACTTC.

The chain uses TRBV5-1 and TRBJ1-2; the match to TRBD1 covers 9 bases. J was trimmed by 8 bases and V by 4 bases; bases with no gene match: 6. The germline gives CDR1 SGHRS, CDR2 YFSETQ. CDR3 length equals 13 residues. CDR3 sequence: CASSPGQGIGYTF. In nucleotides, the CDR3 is TGCGCCAGCAGCCCCGGACAGGGGATCGGCTACACCTTC.

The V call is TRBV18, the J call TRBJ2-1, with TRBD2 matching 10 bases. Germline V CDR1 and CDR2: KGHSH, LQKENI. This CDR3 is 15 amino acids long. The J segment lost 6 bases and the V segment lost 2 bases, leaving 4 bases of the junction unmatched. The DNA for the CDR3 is TGTGCCAGCTCACCAGGGCTAGCGGGAGTCAATGAGCAGTTCTTC. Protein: CASSPGLAGVNEQFF.

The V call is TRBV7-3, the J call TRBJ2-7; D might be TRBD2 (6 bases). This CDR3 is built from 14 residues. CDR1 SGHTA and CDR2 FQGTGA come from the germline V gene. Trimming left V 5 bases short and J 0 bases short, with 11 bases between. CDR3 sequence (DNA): TGTGCCAGCAGCGAAGGAGGGGCCTCCTACGAGCAGTACTTC. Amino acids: CASSEGGASYEQYF.

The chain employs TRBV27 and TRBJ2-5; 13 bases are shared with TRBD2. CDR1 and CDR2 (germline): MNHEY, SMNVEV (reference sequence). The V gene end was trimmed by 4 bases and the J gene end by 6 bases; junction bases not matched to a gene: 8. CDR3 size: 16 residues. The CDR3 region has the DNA TGTGCCAGCAGTTCCGAGTGGACTAGCGGGAGTAAGACCCAGTACTTC. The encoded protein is CASSSEWTSGSKTQYF.

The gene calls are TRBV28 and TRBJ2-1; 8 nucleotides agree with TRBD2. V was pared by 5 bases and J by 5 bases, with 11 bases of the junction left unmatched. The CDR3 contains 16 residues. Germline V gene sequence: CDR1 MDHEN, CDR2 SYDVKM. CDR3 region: CASSTPYGLAHNEQFF. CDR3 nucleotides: TGTGCCAGCAGTACTCCTTATGGACTAGCACACAATGAGCAGTTCTTC.

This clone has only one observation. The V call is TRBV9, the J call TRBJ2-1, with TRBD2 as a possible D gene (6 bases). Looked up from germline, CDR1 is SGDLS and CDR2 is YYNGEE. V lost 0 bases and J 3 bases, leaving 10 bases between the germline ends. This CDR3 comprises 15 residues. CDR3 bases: TGTGCCAGCAGCGTAGTGTGGCGGGACTACAATGAGCAGTTCTTC. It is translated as CASSVVWRDYNEQFF.

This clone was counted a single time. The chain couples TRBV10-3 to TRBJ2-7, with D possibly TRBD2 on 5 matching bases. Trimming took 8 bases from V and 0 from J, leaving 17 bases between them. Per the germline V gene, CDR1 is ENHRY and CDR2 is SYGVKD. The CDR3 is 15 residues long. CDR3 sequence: CAIAGQLADSYEQYF. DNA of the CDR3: TGTGCCATCGCGGGTCAGCTAGCCGACTCCTACGAGCAGTACTTC.

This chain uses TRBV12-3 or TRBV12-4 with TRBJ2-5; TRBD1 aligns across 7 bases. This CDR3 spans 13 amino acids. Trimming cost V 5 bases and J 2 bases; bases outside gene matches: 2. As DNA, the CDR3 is TGTGCCAGCAGTCAGGGACAGCAAGAGACCCAGTACTTC. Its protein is CASSQGQQETQYF.

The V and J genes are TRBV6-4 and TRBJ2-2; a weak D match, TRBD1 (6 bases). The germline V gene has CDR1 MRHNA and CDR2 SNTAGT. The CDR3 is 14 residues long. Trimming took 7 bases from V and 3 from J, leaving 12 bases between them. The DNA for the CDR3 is TGTGCCAGCAAACCTTCAGGGGACACCGGGGAGCTGTTTTTT. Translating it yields CASKPSGDTGELFF.

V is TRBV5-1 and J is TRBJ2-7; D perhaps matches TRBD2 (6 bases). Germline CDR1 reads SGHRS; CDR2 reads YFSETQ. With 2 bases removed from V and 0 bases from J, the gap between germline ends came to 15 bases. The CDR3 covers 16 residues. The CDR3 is CASSLGPTGVSYEQYF. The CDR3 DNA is TGCGCCAGCAGCTTAGGGCCGACGGGGGTCTCCTACGAGCAGTACTTC.

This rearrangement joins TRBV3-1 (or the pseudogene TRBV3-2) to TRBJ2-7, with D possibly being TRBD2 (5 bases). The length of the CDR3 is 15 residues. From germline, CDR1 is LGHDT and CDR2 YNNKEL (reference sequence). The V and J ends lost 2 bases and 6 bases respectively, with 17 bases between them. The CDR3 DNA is TGTGCCAGCAGCCAAAGCACTAGTGTTTTTTCCGAGCAGTACTTC. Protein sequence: CASSQSTSVFSEQYF.

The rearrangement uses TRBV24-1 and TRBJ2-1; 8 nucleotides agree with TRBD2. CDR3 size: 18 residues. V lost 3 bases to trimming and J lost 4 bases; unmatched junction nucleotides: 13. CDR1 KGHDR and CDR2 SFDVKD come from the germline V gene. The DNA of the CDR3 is TGTGCCACCAGTGATCCCCTGGCTACCTCTAGCGGGTACAATGAGCAGTTCTTC. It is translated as CATSDPLATSSGYNEQFF.

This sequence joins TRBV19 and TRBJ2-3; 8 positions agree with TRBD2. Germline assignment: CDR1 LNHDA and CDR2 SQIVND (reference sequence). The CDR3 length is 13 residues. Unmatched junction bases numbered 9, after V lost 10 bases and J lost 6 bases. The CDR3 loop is CAIRERESDTQYF. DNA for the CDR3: TGTGCCATTAGAGAGCGGGAGTCGGATACGCAGTATTTT.

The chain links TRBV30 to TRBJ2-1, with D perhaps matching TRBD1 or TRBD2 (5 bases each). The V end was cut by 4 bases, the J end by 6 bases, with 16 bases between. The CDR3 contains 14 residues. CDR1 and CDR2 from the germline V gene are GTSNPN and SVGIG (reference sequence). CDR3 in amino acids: CAWNRGRFGNEQFF. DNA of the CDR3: TGTGCCTGGAATCGGGGCAGGTTTGGCAATGAGCAGTTCTTC.

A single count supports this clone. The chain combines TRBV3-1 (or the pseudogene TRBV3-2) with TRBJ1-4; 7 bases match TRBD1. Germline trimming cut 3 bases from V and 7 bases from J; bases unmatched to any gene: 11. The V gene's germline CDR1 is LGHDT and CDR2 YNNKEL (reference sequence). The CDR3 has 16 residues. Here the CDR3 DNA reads TGTGCCAGCAGCCACGCAGACAGGGCAACCCTTGAAAAACTGTTTTTT. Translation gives CASSHADRATLEKLFF.

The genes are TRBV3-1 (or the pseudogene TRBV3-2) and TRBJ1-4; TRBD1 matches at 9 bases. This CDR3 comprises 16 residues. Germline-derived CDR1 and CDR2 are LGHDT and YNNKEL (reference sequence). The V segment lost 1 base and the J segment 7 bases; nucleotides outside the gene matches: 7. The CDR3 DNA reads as TGTGCCAGCAGCCAAGCTGGGACAGGGACTGGTGAAAAACTGTTTTTT. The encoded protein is CASSQAGTGTGEKLFF.

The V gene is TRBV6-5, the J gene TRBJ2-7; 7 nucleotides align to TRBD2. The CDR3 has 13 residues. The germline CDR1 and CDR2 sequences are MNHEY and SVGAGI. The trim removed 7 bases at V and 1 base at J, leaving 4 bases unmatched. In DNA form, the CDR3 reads TGTGCCAGCACCTCGGGACTATCCTACGAGCAGTACTTC. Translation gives CASTSGLSYEQYF.

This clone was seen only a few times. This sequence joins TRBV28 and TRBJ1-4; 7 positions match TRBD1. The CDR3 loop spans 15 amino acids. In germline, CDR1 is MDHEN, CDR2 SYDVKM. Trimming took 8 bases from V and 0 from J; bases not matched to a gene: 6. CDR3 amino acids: CASQTGTATNEKLFF. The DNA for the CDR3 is TGTGCCAGCCAAACCGGGACAGCAACTAATGAAAAACTGTTTTTT.

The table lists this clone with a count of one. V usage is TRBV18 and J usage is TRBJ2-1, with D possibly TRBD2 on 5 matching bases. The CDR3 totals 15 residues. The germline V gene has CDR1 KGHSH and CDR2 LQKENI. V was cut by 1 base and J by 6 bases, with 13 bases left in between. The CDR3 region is CASSPLGGVGNEQFF. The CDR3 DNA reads TGTGCCAGCTCACCACTTGGAGGAGTAGGCAATGAGCAGTTCTTC.

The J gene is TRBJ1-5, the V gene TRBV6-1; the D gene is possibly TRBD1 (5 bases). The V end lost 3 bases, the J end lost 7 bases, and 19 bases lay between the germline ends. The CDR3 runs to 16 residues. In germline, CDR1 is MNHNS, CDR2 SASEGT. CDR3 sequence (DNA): TGTGCCAGCAGTGACGCGTCGGGAGGGGTCGCGCAGCCCCAGCATTTT. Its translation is CASSDASGGVAQPQHF.

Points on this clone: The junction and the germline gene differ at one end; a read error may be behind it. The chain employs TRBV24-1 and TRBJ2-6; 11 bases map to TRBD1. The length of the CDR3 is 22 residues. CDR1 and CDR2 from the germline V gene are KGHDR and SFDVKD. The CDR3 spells CATSGLDRGRSFNSSGANVLTF. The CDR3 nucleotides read TGTGCCACCAGTGGTTTGGACAGGGGGCGATCCTTCAACTCGTCTGGGGCCAACGTCCTGACTTTC.

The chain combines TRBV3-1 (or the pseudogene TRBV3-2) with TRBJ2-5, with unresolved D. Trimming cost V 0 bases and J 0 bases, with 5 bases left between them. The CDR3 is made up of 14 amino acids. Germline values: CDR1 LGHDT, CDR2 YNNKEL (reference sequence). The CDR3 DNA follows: TGTGCCAGCAGCCAAGAAGTAAACCAAGAGACCCAGTACTTC. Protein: CASSQEVNQETQYF.

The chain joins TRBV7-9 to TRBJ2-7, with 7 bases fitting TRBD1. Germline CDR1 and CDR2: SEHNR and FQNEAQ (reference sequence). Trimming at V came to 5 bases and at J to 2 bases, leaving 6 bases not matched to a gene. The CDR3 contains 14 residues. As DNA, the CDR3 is TGTGCCAGCAGCCCCAACAGGGGACCCTACGAGCAGTACTTC. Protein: CASSPNRGPYEQYF.

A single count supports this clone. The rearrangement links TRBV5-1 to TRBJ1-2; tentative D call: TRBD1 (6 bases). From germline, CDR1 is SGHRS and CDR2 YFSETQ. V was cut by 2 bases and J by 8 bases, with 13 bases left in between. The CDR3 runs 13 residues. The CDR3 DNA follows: TGCGCCAGCAGCTTTGAGGGGGATGGAGGCTACACCTTC. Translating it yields CASSFEGDGGYTF.